In this sample, the clone carrying this TCR beta chain turned up a few times. Its cognate antigen is unknown. In the same sample, other DNA sequences code for this CDR3. Sequenced by immunoSEQ multiplex PCR; TCRdb stores in-frame clones only, minus some. The sample shows a few hundred thousand clones, approximately 88% of them seen only once. These data belong to a study of Ad26.COV2.S vaccination and SARS-CoV-2 variants. Study-wide points: Possibly, TCR breadth and depth analyses underestimated total T cell responses.

Treatment defined: about 20 received Ad26.COV2.S at low or high dose, single or two shots; several received placebo; per-sample allocation not given. Day 63 after the first injection of vaccine or placebo was the sampling time. The CDR3 has 14 amino acids. Germline-derived CDR1 and CDR2 are MDHEN and SYDVKM. V was pared by 6 bases and J by 2 bases, with 12 bases between. The rearrangement links TRBV28 to TRBJ2-3; D may be TRBD2 (7 bases). The sample consisted of peripheral blood, taken in a trial of Ad26.COV2.S vaccine versus placebo. The sequence was obtained from a person between 18 and 65 years old who received the Ad26.COV2.S COVID-19 vaccine or a placebo. The CDR3 DNA is TGTGCCAGCAGACCGGGGGGCGACACAGATACGCAGTATTTT. It encodes CASRPGGDTDTQYF.